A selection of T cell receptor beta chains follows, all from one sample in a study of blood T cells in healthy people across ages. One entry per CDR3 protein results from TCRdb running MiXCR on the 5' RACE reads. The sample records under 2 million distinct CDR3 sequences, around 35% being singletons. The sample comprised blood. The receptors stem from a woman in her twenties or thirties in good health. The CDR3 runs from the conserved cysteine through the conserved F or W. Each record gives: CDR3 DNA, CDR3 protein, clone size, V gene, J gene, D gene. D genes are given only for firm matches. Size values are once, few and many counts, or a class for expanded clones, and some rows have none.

cdr3_nt: TGCGCCAGCCAGAGGTCGGGTAATGAAAAACTGTTTTTT; cdr3_aa: CASQRSGNEKLFF; clone_size: -; v_call: TRBV10-1; j_call: TRBJ1-4; d_call: -
cdr3_nt: TGCAGTGCTAGACCAGTCCTGAACACTGAAGCTTTCTTT; cdr3_aa: CSARPVLNTEAFF; clone_size: few; v_call: TRBV20-1; j_call: TRBJ1-1; d_call: -
cdr3_nt: TGTGCCTGGAGTACAGGGGCGGGGGCCAACGTCCTGACTTTC; cdr3_aa: CAWSTGAGANVLTF; clone_size: -; v_call: TRBV30; j_call: TRBJ2-6; d_call: TRBD1
cdr3_nt: TGTGCCAGCAGTCCCCTGGTGACAGGGGGAGAAAGTAACTATGGCTACACCTTC; cdr3_aa: CASSPLVTGGESNYGYTF; clone_size: few; v_call: TRBV27; j_call: TRBJ1-2; d_call: TRBD1
cdr3_nt: TGTGCCAGCAGTCACCGTAGCGGGAGGGCGGACAATGAGCAGTTCTTC; cdr3_aa: CASSHRSGRADNEQFF; clone_size: -; v_call: TRBV12-3/TRBV12-4; j_call: TRBJ2-1; d_call: TRBD2
cdr3_nt: TGCAGTGCGAGGACAGGGGGCTTCTATGGCTACACCTTC; cdr3_aa: CSARTGGFYGYTF; clone_size: -; v_call: TRBV20-1; j_call: TRBJ1-2; d_call: TRBD1
cdr3_nt: TGCGCCAGCAGCTCCTCCGGGACAGGGGGTTCCGGTGAGCAGTTCTTC; cdr3_aa: CASSSSGTGGSGEQFF; clone_size: -; v_call: TRBV5-1; j_call: TRBJ2-1; d_call: TRBD1
cdr3_nt: TGTGCCAGCAGCCGTAGAACGGCAGGGTTGGATGAAAAACTGTTTTTT; cdr3_aa: CASSRRTAGLDEKLFF; clone_size: -; v_call: TRBV3-1; j_call: TRBJ1-4; d_call: -
cdr3_nt: TGTGCCTGCAATCGAGCCACCGCGAATTCACCCCTCCACTTT; cdr3_aa: CACNRATANSPLHF; clone_size: -; v_call: TRBV5-5; j_call: TRBJ1-6; d_call: -
cdr3_nt: TGTGCCAGCAGTACGACAGGGATTGGTTATGGCTACACCTTC; cdr3_aa: CASSTTGIGYGYTF; clone_size: once; v_call: TRBV2; j_call: TRBJ1-2; d_call: TRBD1
cdr3_nt: TGCAGTGCTAGAGGCAGCGGGGCTAAGAACAATGAGCAGTTCTTC; cdr3_aa: CSARGSGAKNNEQFF; clone_size: -; v_call: TRBV20-1; j_call: TRBJ2-1; d_call: TRBD2
cdr3_nt: TGTGCCAGCAGCTTAGATCCTACACACGGCGGGGGCTTTGAAAAACTGTTTTTT; cdr3_aa: CASSLDPTHGGGFEKLFF; clone_size: -; v_call: TRBV11-3; j_call: TRBJ1-4; d_call: -
cdr3_nt: TGCAGTGCCAACGGAGGGGTGGGGGACTATGGCTACACCTTC; cdr3_aa: CSANGGVGDYGYTF; clone_size: -; v_call: TRBV20-1; j_call: TRBJ1-2; d_call: -
cdr3_nt: TGTGCCAGCAGCTTAGATGGGGGACGGCAGGATACGCAGTATTTT; cdr3_aa: CASSLDGGRQDTQYF; clone_size: -; v_call: TRBV11-2; j_call: TRBJ2-3; d_call: -
cdr3_nt: TGTGCCACCAGCAGAGATAGAGGGGGATACTACGAGCAGTACTTC; cdr3_aa: CATSRDRGGYYEQYF; clone_size: few; v_call: TRBV15; j_call: TRBJ2-7; d_call: -
cdr3_nt: TGTGCCAGCAGTACGACGTCCCCATACGAGCAGTACTTC; cdr3_aa: CASSTTSPYEQYF; clone_size: -; v_call: TRBV28; j_call: TRBJ2-7; d_call: -
cdr3_nt: TGTGCCAGCAGTGAATCGGACCCTCAGCCCCAGCATTTT; cdr3_aa: CASSESDPQPQHF; clone_size: -; v_call: TRBV6-1; j_call: TRBJ1-5; d_call: -
cdr3_nt: TGTGCCAGCAGCTGGGACAGGGGGAGTAACTATGGCTACACCTTC; cdr3_aa: CASSWDRGSNYGYTF; clone_size: -; v_call: TRBV7-6; j_call: TRBJ1-2; d_call: TRBD1
cdr3_nt: TGTGCCAGCAGGGGGCCAGGGAGGTCGACCCAGTACTTC; cdr3_aa: CASRGPGRSTQYF; clone_size: few; v_call: TRBV28; j_call: TRBJ2-5; d_call: -
cdr3_nt: TGCAGCGTTGGTAACAGCTATGAAGCTTTCTTT; cdr3_aa: CSVGNSYEAFF; clone_size: many; v_call: TRBV29-1; j_call: TRBJ1-1; d_call: -
cdr3_nt: TGTGCCAGCAGCTTAGGCGGGACAGGGGAAATCTATGGCTGCACCTTC; cdr3_aa: CASSLGGTGEIYGCTF; clone_size: -; v_call: TRBV7-9; j_call: TRBJ1-2; d_call: TRBD1
cdr3_nt: TGCAGTGCTAGAGATATGGGAGTCAACTATGGCTACACCTTC; cdr3_aa: CSARDMGVNYGYTF; clone_size: -; v_call: TRBV20-1; j_call: TRBJ1-2; d_call: -
cdr3_nt: TGCGCCAGCAGGCCCCGGACAGGCCTCGATTGGCAGTATTTT; cdr3_aa: CASRPRTGLDWQYF; clone_size: few; v_call: TRBV5-1; j_call: TRBJ2-3; d_call: TRBD1
cdr3_nt: TGTGCCAGCAGCACTACTAGCGGGAGGACGAACACCGGGGAGCTGTTTTTT; cdr3_aa: CASSTTSGRTNTGELFF; clone_size: few; v_call: TRBV6-1; j_call: TRBJ2-2; d_call: TRBD2
cdr3_nt: TGTGCCAGCAGCGTAGACCCTAGGAGCAATGAGCAGTTCTTC; cdr3_aa: CASSVDPRSNEQFF; clone_size: many; v_call: TRBV9; j_call: TRBJ2-1; d_call: -
cdr3_nt: TGTGCCAGCAGCTTTTTGGCGGGAGGTAGCTATGAGCAGTTCTTC; cdr3_aa: CASSFLAGGSYEQFF; clone_size: -; v_call: TRBV7-9; j_call: TRBJ2-1; d_call: TRBD2
cdr3_nt: TGTGCCAGCAACCGCCGGGGGCCCCCAGATACGCAGTATTTT; cdr3_aa: CASNRRGPPDTQYF; clone_size: -; v_call: TRBV12-3/TRBV12-4; j_call: TRBJ2-3; d_call: -
cdr3_nt: TGTGCCAGCAGTTTGGGCGACTATGGCTACACCTTC; cdr3_aa: CASSLGDYGYTF; clone_size: many; v_call: TRBV5-1; j_call: TRBJ1-2; d_call: -
cdr3_nt: TGCGCCAGCAGCTTACAAGCAAACTACAATGAGCAGTTCTTC; cdr3_aa: CASSLQANYNEQFF; clone_size: many; v_call: TRBV5-1; j_call: TRBJ2-1; d_call: -
cdr3_nt: TGTGCCAGCAGTTTAGAGGGCCGCACGAACACCGGGGAGCTGTTTTTT; cdr3_aa: CASSLEGRTNTGELFF; clone_size: -; v_call: TRBV27; j_call: TRBJ2-2; d_call: -
cdr3_nt: TGCAGTGCTAGGGTCCCGACAGGGAGGGAGACCCAGTACTTC; cdr3_aa: CSARVPTGRETQYF; clone_size: -; v_call: TRBV20-1; j_call: TRBJ2-5; d_call: -
cdr3_nt: TGTGCCAGCAGTTTATCGGTTCTTAATGAGCAGTTCTTC; cdr3_aa: CASSLSVLNEQFF; clone_size: -; v_call: TRBV27; j_call: TRBJ2-1; d_call: -
cdr3_nt: TGTGCCAGCTCAGACACTACAGGGGGGACCGGCGAGCAGTACTTC; cdr3_aa: CASSDTTGGTGEQYF; clone_size: few; v_call: TRBV18; j_call: TRBJ2-7; d_call: TRBD1
cdr3_nt: TGTGCCACCGGCAGAGATTCTAATGAGCAGTTCTTC; cdr3_aa: CATGRDSNEQFF; clone_size: -; v_call: TRBV15; j_call: TRBJ2-1; d_call: -
cdr3_nt: TGCAGTGCTAGAGAACATTCCACAGATACGCAGTATTTT; cdr3_aa: CSAREHSTDTQYF; clone_size: -; v_call: TRBV20-1; j_call: TRBJ2-3; d_call: -
cdr3_nt: TGCAGTGCTAGGTCGGGACAGGGTTCTGGCTACACCTTC; cdr3_aa: CSARSGQGSGYTF; clone_size: -; v_call: TRBV20-1; j_call: TRBJ1-2; d_call: TRBD1
cdr3_nt: TGTGCCAGCAGCCCGGACAGGGGGCCCTATGGCTACACCTTC; cdr3_aa: CASSPDRGPYGYTF; clone_size: few; v_call: TRBV7-8; j_call: TRBJ1-2; d_call: TRBD1
cdr3_nt: TGTGCCAGCAGCCCCCCGGGGCGGGGAGAAGAGACCCAGTACTTC; cdr3_aa: CASSPPGRGEETQYF; clone_size: few; v_call: TRBV14; j_call: TRBJ2-5; d_call: -
cdr3_nt: TGTGCCAGCAGCCAAGGCGGGACAGAGATATCCCACGAGCAGTACTTC; cdr3_aa: CASSQGGTEISHEQYF; clone_size: -; v_call: TRBV4-2; j_call: TRBJ2-7; d_call: -
cdr3_nt: TGCGCCGGCAGCAAGGACACGAAAGAGACCCAGTACTTC; cdr3_aa: CAGSKDTKETQYF; clone_size: -; v_call: TRBV5-1; j_call: TRBJ2-5; d_call: -
cdr3_nt: TGCGCCAGCAGCTTGGCCAAGGGTTACTCCTACGAGCAGTACTTC; cdr3_aa: CASSLAKGYSYEQYF; clone_size: few; v_call: TRBV5-1; j_call: TRBJ2-7; d_call: -
cdr3_nt: TGTGCCAGCAGCCGGCTAGCGGCTAATGAGCAGTTCTTC; cdr3_aa: CASSRLAANEQFF; clone_size: -; v_call: TRBV14; j_call: TRBJ2-1; d_call: TRBD2
cdr3_nt: TGTGCCAGCTCACCACCGTCAGGGCTAGGTGGCGAGCAGTACTTC; cdr3_aa: CASSPPSGLGGEQYF; clone_size: many; v_call: TRBV18; j_call: TRBJ2-7; d_call: -
cdr3_nt: TGCGCCAGCAGTGAGACAGGACAGTTCCTCTCCTACGAGCAGTACTTC; cdr3_aa: CASSETGQFLSYEQYF; clone_size: -; v_call: TRBV10-2; j_call: TRBJ2-7; d_call: -
cdr3_nt: TGTGCCAGCAGTGACGAAGGCTACAATGAGCAGTTCTTC; cdr3_aa: CASSDEGYNEQFF; clone_size: once; v_call: TRBV2; j_call: TRBJ2-1; d_call: -
cdr3_nt: TGCAGTGCTAGAGATCATCGAGTGGTCGGCTATGGCTACACCTTC; cdr3_aa: CSARDHRVVGYGYTF; clone_size: -; v_call: TRBV20-1; j_call: TRBJ1-2; d_call: -
cdr3_nt: TGTGCCAGCAGCTTATGGGCGGACACAGATACGCAGTATTTT; cdr3_aa: CASSLWADTDTQYF; clone_size: -; v_call: TRBV7-3; j_call: TRBJ2-3; d_call: -
cdr3_nt: TGTGCCAGCAGCTCAGAAGACCGCCGGGACAGAGATGGCTACACCTTC; cdr3_aa: CASSSEDRRDRDGYTF; clone_size: -; v_call: TRBV7-6; j_call: TRBJ1-2; d_call: TRBD1
cdr3_nt: TGCGCCAGCAGCCAAGATCTTTCACCCCTCCACTTT; cdr3_aa: CASSQDLSPLHF; clone_size: -; v_call: TRBV4-1; j_call: TRBJ1-6; d_call: -